Included here is one TCR beta chain sequence, with context. No antigen is known for it. 13 Jbeta primers and 60 Vbeta primers were used for the PCR. Produced via immunoSEQ multiplex PCR; TCRdb's table is partial and in-frame only. The sample holds 110,000 or so clones, 74% seen once. This entry is derived from a study of cytomegalovirus exposure and HLA in healthy donors. The CDR3 is made up of 15 amino acids. Unmatched junction bases numbered 5, after V lost 1 base and J lost 2 bases. CDR1 SGDLS and CDR2 YYNGEE come from the germline V gene. Study findings and constraints: Data from an earlier analysis indicated that most TCR beta V segments were productive either about 87% or about 30% of the time. As confirmed in vitro, a few CMV-associated chains were specific for CMV antigens. V- and J-gene trimming in TCR beta was tied to a missense DCLRE1C variant by an analysis performed later.

J is TRBJ2-5 and V is TRBV9; 7 bases fit TRBD1. This clonotype was obtained from a middle-aged woman in good health and CMV-seropositive. Input material: PBMCs. CDR3 region: CASSVLGQLQETQYF. The CDR3 DNA sequence: TGTGCCAGCAGCGTATTGGGACAGCTTCAAGAGACCCAGTACTTC.